The 18 T cell receptor beta chains presented below share a single source sample, sequenced in a study of T cell responses to AZD1222 COVID-19 vaccine. This table comes from immunoSEQ multiplex PCR, and its TCRdb copy is limited to in-frame clones, with some not included. The sample records some 130,000 clones, approximately 90% being singletons. The source was peripheral blood, collected on day 0 of AZD1222 vaccination. These receptors originate from an adult in good health.

This clone showed up just once. The chain couples TRBV5-1 to TRBJ1-2, with D maybe TRBD1 (5 bases). The CDR3 totals 16 residues. Trimming pared 1 base from V and 6 bases from J, leaving 19 bases between. The germline V gene has CDR1 SGHRS and CDR2 YFSETQ. The chain's CDR3 is CASSLLIGGMGHGYTF. CDR3 nucleotides: TGCGCCAGCAGCTTGCTAATTGGAGGGATGGGGCATGGCTACACCTTC.

V is TRBV7-2 and J is TRBJ1-4, with a possible D match to TRBD1 (5 bases). Trimming removed 6 bases at V and 7 bases at J, with 15 bases between. CDR3 length: 14 residues. The V gene's germline CDR1 is SGHTA and CDR2 FQGNSA. The CDR3 DNA is TGTGCCAGCAGTCAACAGGTCCGGCCTGAAAAACTGTTTTTT. Residues: CASSQQVRPEKLFF.

This clone has just a few counts. J is TRBJ2-2 and V is TRBV2; TRBD1 matches at 7 bases. Looked up from germline, CDR1 is SNHLY and CDR2 is FYNNEI. The CDR3 has 15 amino acids. V lost 7 bases and J lost 3; bases outside the gene matches: 8. CDR3 amino acids: CASTPPGQYTGELFF. The DNA of the CDR3 is TGTGCCAGCACCCCTCCGGGACAGTACACCGGGGAGCTGTTTTTT.

The chain links TRBV21-1 to TRBJ2-7. TRBV21-1 is assigned pseudogene status. The CDR3 runs 11 residues. The DNA for the CDR3 is TGTGCCAGCAGAGGGCCGGCCGAGCAGTACTTC. As protein: CASRGPAEQYF.

The gene calls are TRBV7-9 and TRBJ1-5, with D uncertain. Germline CDR1 SEHNR, CDR2 FQNEAQ (reference sequence). The V gene lost 4 bases and the J gene lost 0 bases, with 22 bases spanning the gap. This CDR3 spans 19 amino acids. This chain's CDR3 is CASSSGPGIGRYSNQPQHF. CDR3 DNA sequence: TGTGCCAGCAGCTCCGGACCAGGAATTGGGCGATATAGCAATCAGCCCCAGCATTTT.

J is TRBJ1-2 and V is TRBV21-1. TRBV21-1 counts as a pseudogene. The CDR3 runs to 10 residues. The CDR3 nucleotides are TGTGCCAGCAGCGGGGACGGCTACACCTTC. This sequence encodes CASSGDGYTF.

This chain uses TRBV23-1 with TRBJ1-1; 10 bases align to TRBD1. TRBV23-1 is recorded as an ORF, its role being uncertain. The trim removed 4 bases at V and 5 bases at J, leaving 16 bases unmatched. The CDR3 extends over 18 amino acids. CDR3 nucleotide sequence: TGCGCCAGCAGTCCGCGGGACAGGGGACCGCCGGGCGGGACTGAAGCTTTCTTT. It specifies CASSPRDRGPPGGTEAFF.

The CDR3 is CASSQEWGRETQYF. DNA for the CDR3: TGCGCCAGCAGCCAAGAATGGGGAAGGGAGACCCAGTACTTC. The chain is built from TRBV4-1 and TRBJ2-5; D not resolved. Deletions cut 0 bases from V and 5 bases from J, with 10 bases between. Germline CDR1 MGHRA, CDR2 YSYEKL. This CDR3 contains 14 residues.

V is TRBV6-5 and J is TRBJ2-1, with 9 bases aligning to TRBD2. The CDR3 has 16 amino acids. V lost 2 bases to trimming and J lost 2 bases; unmatched junction nucleotides: 4. Germline CDR1 MNHEY, CDR2 SVGAGI. CDR3 sequence reads: CASSYTAGGPYNEQFF. CDR3 sequence (DNA): TGTGCCAGCAGTTACACAGCGGGGGGCCCCTACAATGAGCAGTTCTTC.

V usage is TRBV19 and J usage is TRBJ1-3, with TRBD1 as a possible D gene (6 bases). There are 14 residues in the CDR3. In germline, CDR1 is LNHDA, CDR2 SQIVND (reference sequence). Trimming stripped 6 bases from V and 1 base from J, with 10 bases between. CDR3 loop: CASRPTGSGNTIYF. The CDR3 nucleotides are TGTGCCAGTAGGCCTACAGGGTCTGGAAACACCATATATTTT. Together with reference TRBV19 and TRBJ1-3, the CDR3 gives the full variable domain: DGGITQSPKYLFRKEGQNVTLSCEQNLNHDAMYWYRQDPGQGLRLIYYSQIVNDFQKGDIAEGYSVSREKKESFPLTVTSAQKNPTAFYLCASRPTGSGNTIYFGEGSWLTVV.

V gene TRBV15 combines with J gene TRBJ1-5; D not certain. Germline V gene lookup returns CDR1 LNHNV and CDR2 YYDKDF (reference sequence). The V gene lost 5 bases and the J gene lost 6 bases, with 11 bases spanning the gap. CDR3 length equals 13 residues. This chain's CDR3 is CATSGEGGQPQHF. The CDR3 DNA reads as TGTGCCACCAGCGGGGAGGGCGGTCAGCCCCAGCATTTT.

V is TRBV6-5 and J is TRBJ1-3; D is uncertain. CDR3 size: 15 residues. V was trimmed by 6 bases and J by 0 bases, leaving 12 bases between them. Germline CDR1 and CDR2: MNHEY and SVGAGI. The CDR3 region has the DNA TGTGCCAGCAGGAACACGGGCCTCTCTGGAAACACCATATATTTT. It specifies CASRNTGLSGNTIYF.

V is TRBV19 and J is TRBJ2-2; no clear D gene. Trimming stripped 4 bases from V and 4 bases from J, with 19 bases between. The germline gives CDR1 LNHDA, CDR2 SQIVND (reference sequence). This CDR3 contains 17 residues. The CDR3 nucleotides read TGTGCCAGTAGTACGTCCGGGCCCCCGCAGCTCACCGGGGAGCTGTTTTTT. It specifies CASSTSGPPQLTGELFF.

This clone is a singleton in its sample. This rearrangement joins TRBV20-1 to TRBJ1-6, with D hard to call. V was pared by 4 bases and J by 7 bases, with 5 bases between. Germline lookup yields CDR1 DFQATT and CDR2 SNEGSKA (reference sequence). CDR3 length: 11 amino acids. DNA of the CDR3: TGCAGTGCTAATGAGAATTCACCCCTCCACTTT. It encodes CSANENSPLHF.

The rearrangement links TRBV11-2 to TRBJ2-3, with TRBD2 identical over 8 bases. V lost 3 bases, J lost 0 bases, and 5 bases stayed unmatched. Germline V gives CDR1 SGHAT, CDR2 FQNNGV. The CDR3 has 16 amino acids. The CDR3 sequence: CASSFELAGSTDTQYF. In DNA form, the CDR3 reads TGTGCCAGCAGCTTCGAGCTAGCGGGCAGCACAGATACGCAGTATTTT.

The chain is built from TRBV27 and TRBJ1-5; 8 nucleotides agree with TRBD1. Germline V gives CDR1 MNHEY, CDR2 SMNVEV (reference sequence). The CDR3 consists of 17 residues. Trimming at V came to 8 bases and at J to 2 bases, leaving 14 bases not matched to a gene. CDR3 DNA: TGTGCCAGCGGCCTTAGGGCAGGGGGCGTCGGCAATCAGCCCCAGCATTTT. Its protein product is CASGLRAGGVGNQPQHF.

This clone occurred once. The chain links TRBV18 to TRBJ1-1; a weak D match, TRBD1 (5 bases). Per the germline V gene, CDR1 is KGHSH and CDR2 is LQKENI. CDR3 length: 11 amino acids. Trimming took off 5 bases at V and 7 bases at J, with 8 bases between the two ends. CDR3 DNA sequence: TGTGCCAGCTCAAGGCAGGGTGAAGCTTTCTTT. It is translated as CASSRQGEAFF.

The J gene is TRBJ1-2, the V gene TRBV28, with 10 positions matching TRBD1. The V and J ends lost 0 bases and 3 bases, in that order; junction bases with no gene match: 4. Per germline, CDR1 MDHEN and CDR2 SYDVKM. The CDR3 spans 16 residues. The CDR3 nucleotides are TGTGCCAGCAGTTTATGGACAGGGGGCCAGTACTATGGCTACACCTTC. This sequence encodes CASSLWTGGQYYGYTF.